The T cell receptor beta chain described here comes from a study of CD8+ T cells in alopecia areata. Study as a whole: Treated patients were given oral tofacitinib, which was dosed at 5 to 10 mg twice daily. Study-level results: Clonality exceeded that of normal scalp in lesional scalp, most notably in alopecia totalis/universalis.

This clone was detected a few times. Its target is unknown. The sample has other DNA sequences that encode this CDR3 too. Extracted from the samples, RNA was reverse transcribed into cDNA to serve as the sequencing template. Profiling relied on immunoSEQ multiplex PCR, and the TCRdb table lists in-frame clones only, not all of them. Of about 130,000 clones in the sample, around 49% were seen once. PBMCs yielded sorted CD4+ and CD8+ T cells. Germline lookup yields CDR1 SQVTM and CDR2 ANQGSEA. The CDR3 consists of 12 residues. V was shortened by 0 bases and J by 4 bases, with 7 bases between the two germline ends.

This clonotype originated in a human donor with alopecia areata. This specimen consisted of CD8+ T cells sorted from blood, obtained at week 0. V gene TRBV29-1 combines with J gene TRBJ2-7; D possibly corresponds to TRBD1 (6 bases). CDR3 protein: CSVEDRGYEQYF. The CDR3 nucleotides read TGCAGCGTTGAAGACAGGGGATACGAGCAGTACTTC.